This T cell receptor beta chain was recovered during a study of HIV-infected patients and healthy controls. Regarding the study as a whole: Donor HLA types were not determined in the study.

Whole blood was used without fractionation, so all unsorted peripheral T cells were included. This clonotype counts as medium-sized. Its target is unknown. CDR1 is MNHEY, CDR2 SVGAGI, per germline. Trimming took off 0 bases at V and 4 bases at J, with 12 bases between the two ends. The CDR3 spans 15 residues. Reverse transcription used approximately 500 ng RNA and constant-region primers for alpha and beta. Alpha and beta chain libraries were made separately by chain-specific third strand synthesis with multiplexing indices. TCRdb used MiXCR to reprocess the 5' RACE reads, holding one entry per CDR3 protein. The data hold about 18,000 distinct CDR3 sequences, with 9.5% to 15% observed a single time.

The TCR was taken from an adult in good health. The chain employs TRBV6-5 and TRBJ1-1, with a weak D call TRBD1 (6 bases). The sequencing sample was made of blood. CDR3 loop: CASSYSPGARTEAFF. CDR3 DNA: TGTGCCAGCAGTTACTCTCCGGGGGCGCGCACTGAAGCTTTCTTT.